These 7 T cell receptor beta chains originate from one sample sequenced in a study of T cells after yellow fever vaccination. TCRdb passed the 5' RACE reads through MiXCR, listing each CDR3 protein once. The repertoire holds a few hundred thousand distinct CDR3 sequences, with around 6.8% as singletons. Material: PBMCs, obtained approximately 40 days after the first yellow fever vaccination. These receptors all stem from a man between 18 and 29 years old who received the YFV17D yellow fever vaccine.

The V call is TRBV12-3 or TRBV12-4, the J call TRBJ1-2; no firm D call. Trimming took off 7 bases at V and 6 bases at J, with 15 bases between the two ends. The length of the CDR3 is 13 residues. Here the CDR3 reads CASTYGRVDGYTF. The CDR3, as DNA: TGTGCCAGCACCTACGGCAGAGTTGATGGCTACACCTTC.

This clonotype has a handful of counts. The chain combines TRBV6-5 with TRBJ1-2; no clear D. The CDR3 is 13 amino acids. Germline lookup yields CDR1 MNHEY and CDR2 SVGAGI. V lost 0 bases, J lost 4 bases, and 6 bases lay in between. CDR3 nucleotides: TGTGCCAGCAGTTACTCGTGGGTCTATGGCTACACCTTC. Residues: CASSYSWVYGYTF.

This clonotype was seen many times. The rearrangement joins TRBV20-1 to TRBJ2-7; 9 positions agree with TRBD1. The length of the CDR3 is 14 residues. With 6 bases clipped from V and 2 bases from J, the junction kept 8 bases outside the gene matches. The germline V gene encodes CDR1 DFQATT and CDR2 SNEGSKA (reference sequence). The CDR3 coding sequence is TGCAGTGCGCCACCGGGACAGGGTCCCTACGAGCAGTACGTC. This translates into CSAPPGQGPYEQYV.

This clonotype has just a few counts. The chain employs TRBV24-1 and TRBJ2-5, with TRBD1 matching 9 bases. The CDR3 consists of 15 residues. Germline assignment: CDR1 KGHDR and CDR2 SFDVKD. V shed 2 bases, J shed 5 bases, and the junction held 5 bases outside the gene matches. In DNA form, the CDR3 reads TGTGCCACCAGTGATTCGACACAGGGGGCGGAGACCCAGTACTTC. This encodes CATSDSTQGAETQYF.

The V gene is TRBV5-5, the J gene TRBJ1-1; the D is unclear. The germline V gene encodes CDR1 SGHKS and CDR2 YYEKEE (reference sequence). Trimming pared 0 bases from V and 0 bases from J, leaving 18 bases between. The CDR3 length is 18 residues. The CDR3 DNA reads TGTGCCAGCAGCTTGGGCCTCCTTGGCAGCCCGATGAACACTGAAGCTTTCTTT. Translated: CASSLGLLGSPMNTEAFF. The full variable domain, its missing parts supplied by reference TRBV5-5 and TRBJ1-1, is DAGVTQSPTHLIKTRGQQVTLRCSPISGHKSVSWYQQVLGQGPQFIFQYYEKEERGRGNFPDRFSARQFPNYSSELNVNALLLGDSALYLCASSLGLLGSPMNTEAFFGQGTRLTVV.

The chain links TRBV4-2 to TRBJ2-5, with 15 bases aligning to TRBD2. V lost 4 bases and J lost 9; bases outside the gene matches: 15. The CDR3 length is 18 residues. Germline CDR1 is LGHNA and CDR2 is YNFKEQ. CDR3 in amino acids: CASSPGTSGGTGAGAQYF. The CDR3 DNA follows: TGTGCCAGCAGCCCCGGGACTAGCGGGGGGACGGGGGCAGGGGCCCAGTACTTC.

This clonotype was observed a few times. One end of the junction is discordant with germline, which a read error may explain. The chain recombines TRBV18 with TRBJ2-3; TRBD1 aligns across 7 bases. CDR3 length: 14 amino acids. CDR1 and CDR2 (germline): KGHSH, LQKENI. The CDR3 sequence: CASSPGDSRDTQYF. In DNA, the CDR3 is TGTGCCAGCTCACCGGGGGACAGCAGAGATACGCAGTATTTT.